The clone carrying this T cell receptor (beta chain) was found a few times. As yet, its antigen is unknown. This sample is part of a study of blood T cells in healthy people across ages. The CDR3 is 15 residues long. In germline, CDR1 is MGHRA, CDR2 YSYEKL. The V end was cut by 1 base, the J end by 1 base, with 8 bases between. The second PCR ran about 6 to 11 cycles with a sample-barcoded 5' primer and J-beta primers. Sequencing of every sample gave 2.5 million or more CDR3-containing paired-end reads. Each CDR3 protein is one row after TCRdb ran MiXCR on the 5' RACE reads. The table lists some 890,000 distinct CDR3 sequences, about 29% of them singletons. Study outcomes and limitations: There were more naive CD4+ cells and higher diversity in long-lived donors than in aged donors.

The same data also went into a second study, on T cells of mothers and their children. That paper notes: From each mother came over 10 million TCR beta CDR3 reads, and from each child came 2.5 million to 3 million.

This TCR was recovered from a woman between 40 and 55 years old in good health. The chain joins TRBV4-1 to TRBJ1-5; D ambiguous. The sequencing input was blood. The CDR3 DNA reads as TGCGCCAGCAGCCAAGGCGGGCCCAGCAATCAGCCCCAGCATTTT. Translating it yields CASSQGGPSNQPQHF.